Presented here are 20 T cell receptor beta chains from one specimen sequenced in a study of blood T cells in healthy people across ages. Primers used in a second PCR of roughly 7 to 11 cycles were a sample-barcoded 5' primer and a J-beta primer mix. TCRdb passed the 5' RACE reads through MiXCR, listing each CDR3 protein once. The sample contains 500,000 to 650,000 distinct CDR3 sequences, about 28% of which appear only once. This same sample was also taken into another study, of T cells of mothers and their children.

Sequenced: blood. Receptors were obtained from a boy aged 2 to 10 in good health.

The gene calls are TRBV10-3 and TRBJ2-1; maybe TRBD1 (6 bases). The ends were cut back, 8 bases at V and 6 bases at J, with 17 bases in the middle. This CDR3 contains 14 residues. The germline V gene has CDR1 ENHRY and CDR2 SYGVKD. The CDR3 is CAIGTGMNVNEQFF. CDR3 sequence (DNA): TGTGCCATCGGCACAGGGATGAACGTCAATGAGCAGTTCTTC.

This clonotype was counted at least ten times. The gene calls are TRBV14 and TRBJ2-2, with TRBD1 as a possible D gene (6 bases). V was trimmed by 1 base and J by 2 bases, leaving 8 bases between them. CDR1 is SGHDN, CDR2 FVKESK, per germline. This CDR3 region has 15 residues. The CDR3 loop reads CASSQVGGNTGELFF. The CDR3 bases are TGTGCCAGCAGCCAAGTAGGGGGAAACACCGGGGAGCTGTTTTTT. Full variable domain (missing parts from reference TRBV14 and TRBJ2-2): EAGVTQFPSHSVIEKGQTVTLRCDPISGHDNLYWYRRVMGKEIKFLLHFVKESKQDESGMPNNRFLAERTGGTYSTLKVQPAELEDSGVYFCASSQVGGNTGELFFGEGSRLTVL.

Notes on this clonotype: At one of its ends the junction is not consistent with the germline gene, which may arise from a read error. J is TRBJ1-1 and V is TRBV9, with TRBD1 matching 7 bases. Per germline, CDR1 SGDLS and CDR2 YYNGEE. This CDR3 region has 16 residues. CDR3 bases: TGCGCCAGCAGCGTAGTGGGGGACAGCTGGAACACTGAAGCTTTCTTT. Its protein product is CASSVVGDSWNTEAFF.

CDR3 loop: CASSLSGYTEAFF. Written as DNA, the CDR3 is TGTGCCAGCAGCTTATCAGGTTACACTGAAGCTTTCTTT. The chain recombines TRBV11-2 with TRBJ1-1; D remains unclear. CDR1 and CDR2 from the germline V gene are SGHAT and FQNNGV. The CDR3 covers 13 residues. Trimming took off 2 bases at V and 3 bases at J, with 7 bases between the two ends.

The chain employs TRBV29-1 and TRBJ2-5, with 16 bases aligning to TRBD2. CDR3 length: 17 amino acids. After removal of 3 bases from V and 2 bases from J, the junction contained 6 bases not matched to a gene. The germline V gene encodes CDR1 SQVTM and CDR2 ANQGSEA. The CDR3 nucleotides read TGCAGCGTTGATGGGACTAGCGGGGGGGATCCACAAGAGACCCAGTACTTC. Protein product: CSVDGTSGGDPQETQYF.

V usage is TRBV7-2 and J usage is TRBJ2-5; TRBD1 is a possible D gene (5 bases). CDR3 length equals 13 residues. The germline V gene encodes CDR1 SGHTA and CDR2 FQGNSA. Trimming cost V 6 bases and J 4 bases, with 12 bases left between them. DNA for the CDR3: TGTGCCAGCAGGCCCCAGGGTCGAGAGACCCAGTACTTC. It is translated as CASRPQGRETQYF.

The CDR3 nucleotides read TGTGCCAGCTCACCACCATCAAGAGAGACCCAGTACTTC. Residues: CASSPPSRETQYF. V gene TRBV18 combines with J gene TRBJ2-5; D is unresolved. V lost 0 bases and J 4 bases, leaving 6 bases between the germline ends. The germline CDR1 and CDR2 sequences are KGHSH and LQKENI. CDR3 length: 13 residues.

The V and J genes are TRBV7-9 and TRBJ2-3, with no clear D. Germline V CDR1 and CDR2: SEHNR, FQNEAQ (reference sequence). The CDR3 sequence is 12 residues long. Trimming cost V 5 bases and J 4 bases, with 7 bases left between them. The CDR3 spells CASSPDPDTQYF. As DNA, the CDR3 is TGTGCCAGCAGCCCCGATCCAGATACGCAGTATTTT.

This chain joins TRBV20-1 and TRBJ1-1; tentatively, D is TRBD1 (5 bases). The germline gives CDR1 DFQATT, CDR2 SNEGSKA (reference sequence). CDR3 size: 14 residues. V lost 5 bases, J lost 4 bases, and 17 bases lay in between. The CDR3 nucleotides read TGCAGTGCTTATCCACGTCCAGGGCCCACTGAAGCTTTCTTT. Its protein is CSAYPRPGPTEAFF.

The sample holds a few counts of this clonotype. The chain combines TRBV7-8 with TRBJ2-4; 7 bases agree with TRBD2. Germline CDR1 SGHVS, CDR2 FQNEAQ. The length of the CDR3 is 14 residues. Unmatched junction bases numbered 7, after V lost 3 bases and J lost 8 bases. This CDR3 is CASSLGGLGDIQYF. The DNA for the CDR3 is TGTGCCAGCAGCTTGGGAGGGCTAGGGGACATTCAGTACTTC.

V and J are TRBV12-3 or TRBV12-4 and TRBJ2-1; 8 nucleotides line up with TRBD1. The CDR3 runs 15 residues. The trim removed 6 bases at V and 5 bases at J, leaving 9 bases unmatched. The CDR3 sequence: CASSPDRGSHNEQFF. DNA of the CDR3: TGTGCCAGCAGCCCTGACAGGGGTTCCCACAATGAGCAGTTCTTC.

V usage is TRBV5-5 and J usage is TRBJ2-3; 13 positions match TRBD2. The germline CDR1 and CDR2 sequences are SGHKS and YYEKEE (reference sequence). The CDR3 has 19 amino acids. With 6 bases clipped from V and 1 base from J, the junction kept 14 bases outside the gene matches. The CDR3 nucleotides read TGTGCCAGCAAACGGACCGGGACTAGCGGGATATCGCGCACAGATACGCAGTATTTT. Translation: CASKRTGTSGISRTDTQYF. Looking up the rest from reference TRBV5-5 and TRBJ2-3 gives the full variable domain: DAGVTQSPTHLIKTRGQQVTLRCSPISGHKSVSWYQQVLGQGPQFIFQYYEKEERGRGNFPDRFSARQFPNYSSELNVNALLLGDSALYLCASKRTGTSGISRTDTQYFGPGTRLTVL.

The chain employs TRBV7-3 and TRBJ2-1; D remains ambiguous. CDR1 is SGHTA, CDR2 FQGTGA, per germline. This CDR3 is built from 16 residues. The V end lost 0 bases, the J end lost 4 bases, and 13 bases lay between the germline ends. The CDR3 sequence is CASSLTRDRPYNEQFF. Here the CDR3 DNA reads TGTGCCAGCAGCTTAACCCGTGACCGACCATACAATGAGCAGTTCTTC.

The chain joins TRBV20-1 to TRBJ2-1; TRBD1 matches at 7 bases. CDR1 is DFQATT and CDR2 is SNEGSKA in the germline V gene (reference sequence). Germline trimming cut 1 base from V and 3 bases from J; bases unmatched to any gene: 3. The CDR3 spans 14 residues. CDR3 protein: CSARGDRDYNEQFF. The CDR3 DNA reads as TGCAGTGCTAGAGGTGACAGGGACTACAATGAGCAGTTCTTC.

This clonotype was observed many times. The chain employs TRBV29-1 and TRBJ2-5; 7 nucleotides agree with TRBD1. CDR3 length equals 13 residues. Germline CDR1 reads SQVTM; CDR2 reads ANQGSEA. J was trimmed by 4 bases and V by 4 bases; bases with no gene match: 6. CDR3 sequence: CSVGPGGRETQYF. CDR3 nucleotide sequence: TGCAGCGTTGGGCCAGGGGGACGAGAGACCCAGTACTTC. The variable domain in full, completed from reference TRBV29-1 and TRBJ2-5, reads SAVISQKPSRDICQRGTSLTIQCQVDSQVTMMFWYRQQPGQSLTLIATANQGSEATYESGFVIDKFPISRPNLTFSTLTVSNMSPEDSSIYLCSVGPGGRETQYFGPGTRLLVL.

As concerns this clonotype: Germline is not matched at one junction end, which may reflect a read error. The V call is TRBV4-3, the J call TRBJ2-7, with 7 positions matching TRBD1. The CDR3 contains 16 residues. Germline CDR1 is LGHNA and CDR2 is YSLEER. In DNA form, the CDR3 reads TGCGTCAGCAGCCAACAGAAGGGGGCGAGGGGTTACGAGCAGTACTTC. Encoded protein: CVSSQQKGARGYEQYF.

In this sample, this clonotype turned up a few times. The chain links TRBV7-2 to TRBJ2-7; D may be TRBD1 or TRBD2 (6 bases each). This CDR3 comprises 15 residues. Trimming pared 2 bases from V and 2 bases from J, leaving 13 bases between. Germline V gene sequence: CDR1 SGHTA, CDR2 FQGNSA. CDR3 region: CASSLKWGAPYEQYF. Written as DNA, the CDR3 is TGTGCCAGCAGCTTAAAGTGGGGGGCCCCCTACGAGCAGTACTTC.

The chain joins TRBV29-1 to TRBJ2-1; D is unresolved. The CDR3 totals 13 residues. Germline V gene sequence: CDR1 SQVTM, CDR2 ANQGSEA. Deletions cut 7 bases from V and 5 bases from J, with 15 bases between. The CDR3 coding sequence is TGCAGCGGCCGATGGGCTAATCACAATGAGCAGTTCTTC. This codes for CSGRWANHNEQFF.

This clonotype showed up just a few times. Its ends do not fully match the called genes, so a read error is possible. The V gene is TRBV12-3 or TRBV12-4, the J gene TRBJ2-6, with D possibly matching TRBD1 (5 bases). CDR3 length: 14 residues. This chain's CDR3 is CASSLADGADVLTF. CDR3 bases: TGTGCCAGCAGTTTAGCCGATGGGGCCGACGTCCTGACTTTC.

This clonotype was picked up many times. The genes are TRBV10-3 and TRBJ2-2; TRBD1 matches at 9 bases. The CDR3 contains 15 residues. V shed 6 bases and J 5 bases; nucleotides not matched to a gene: 7. Germline CDR1 and CDR2: ENHRY and SYGVKD. The CDR3 region is CAISQGQGGTGELFF. The CDR3 DNA sequence: TGTGCCATCAGCCAGGGACAGGGAGGAACCGGGGAGCTGTTTTTT.